The present TCR beta chain was sequenced within a study of molecular identifiers for immune sequencing clone quantification. General study findings and limits: Identical barcode-sharing TCR molecules could lead to underestimated sizes for highly expanded clones. Clones that had above 20 RNA copies took up over 99% of effector molecules but under 1% in naive cells.

This clonotype has a count of ten or more. As yet, its antigen is unknown. The trim removed 0 bases at V and 5 bases at J, leaving 11 bases unmatched. This CDR3 is 19 amino acids long. CDR1 and CDR2 from the germline V gene are MNHEY and SVGEGT. With 10%, 30% or 50% of RNA, about 17,000 to 1,000,000 naive CD8 T cells were sequenced. Preparation methods for the bulk TCR libraries were those previously described, with listed TCR primers. Each CDR3 protein gets one entry after TCRdb re-called the PCR reads with MiXCR. Of some 650,000 distinct CDR3 sequences in the sample, 15% to 20% were seen once. This sequence was found in a human donor in good health. Some libraries in this study had Jurkat cell RNA spiked in. This rearrangement joins TRBV6-2 or TRBV6-3 to TRBJ2-3; 13 bases are a match to TRBD2. Sequences were obtained from naive CD8+ T cells from blood, with Jurkat cell RNA spiked in. As for subset: FACS-sorted CD8+CD4-CCR7+CD45RA+ naive T cells. CDR3 bases: TGTGCCAGCAGTTACTCCACCGGGACTAGCGGGGCCTGGGGAGATACGCAGTATTTT. Its translation: CASSYSTGTSGAWGDTQYF.